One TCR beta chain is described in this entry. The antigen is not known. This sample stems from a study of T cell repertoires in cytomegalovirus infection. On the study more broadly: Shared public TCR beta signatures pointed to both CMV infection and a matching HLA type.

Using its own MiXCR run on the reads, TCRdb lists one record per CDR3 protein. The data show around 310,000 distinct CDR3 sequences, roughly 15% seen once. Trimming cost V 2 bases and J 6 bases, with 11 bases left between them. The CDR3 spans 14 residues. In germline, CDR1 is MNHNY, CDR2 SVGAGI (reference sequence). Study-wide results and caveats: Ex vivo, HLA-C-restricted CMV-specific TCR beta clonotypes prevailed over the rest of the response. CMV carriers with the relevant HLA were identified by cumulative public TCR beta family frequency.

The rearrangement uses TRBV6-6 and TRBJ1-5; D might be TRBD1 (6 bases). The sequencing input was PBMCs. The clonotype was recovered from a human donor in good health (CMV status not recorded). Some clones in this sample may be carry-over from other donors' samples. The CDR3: CASSYRQVLQPQHF. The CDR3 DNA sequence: TGTGCCAGCAGTTACCGACAGGTTCTTCAGCCCCAGCATTTT.